This TCR beta chain came from a study of blood T cell repertoires in COVID-19. In the study overall: Acute and convalescent COVID-19 specimens originated in the United States, Italy and Spain.

This clone was detected a few times. As handled by the study authors: Reference gene primers were amplified, and this amplification served to estimate nucleated cell counts. Measured with immunoSEQ multiplex PCR; TCRdb has only the in-frame clones, and not every one. That table furnishes V, J and clone size, whereas the DNA furnished D and trimming. This table has about 140,000 clones, 85% to 90% appearing once. The sequencing sample was made of peripheral blood. The receptor comes from a man between 50 and 59 years old with active or convalescent COVID-19.

CDR3 nucleotide sequence: TGTGCCAGCAGCCGAGGGACCTACGAGCAGTACTTC. Amino acid sequence: CASSRGTYEQYF. The chain links TRBV28 to TRBJ2-7; D is possibly TRBD2 (5 bases). The V end lost 6 bases, the J end lost 2 bases, and 8 bases lay between the germline ends. The CDR3 has 12 amino acids. CDR1 and CDR2 (germline): MDHEN, SYDVKM. Looking up the rest from reference TRBV28 and TRBJ2-7 gives the full variable domain: DVKVTQSSRYLVKRTGEKVFLECVQDMDHENMFWYRQDPGLGLRLIYFSYDVKMKEKGDIPEGYSVSREKKERFSLILESASTNQTSMYLCASSRGTYEQYFGPGTRLTVT.